This record covers a single TCR beta chain. Its antigen is not known. TCRdb's copy holds only in-frame clones and misses some; the assay was immunoSEQ multiplex PCR. The data show about 2.1 million clones, 93% seen once. These data are taken from a study of shared clonotypes between healthy human individuals. Terminally differentiated effector memory CD45RA+ cells were excluded by CCR7 positive selection of CD45RO-negative cells. Participating donors were healthy, HIV-negative adults free of recent acute infections or vaccinations. Study results and caveats: Relative to clonotypes present in all four donors, those not shared had lower generation probabilities. In this cohort, only blood was sampled, and tissue repertoires likely differ.

Trimming at V came to 5 bases and at J to 4 bases, leaving 4 bases not matched to a gene. The CDR3 has 14 residues. Germline values: CDR1 SGHVS, CDR2 FQNEAQ. The receptor was derived from a man between 18 and 29 years old in good health. Some clones in this sample may be carry-over from other donors' samples. Sequences were obtained from naive CD8+ T cells from PBMCs. The gene calls are TRBV7-8 and TRBJ1-5; 8 bases align to TRBD1. The CDR3 DNA reads as TGTGCCAGCAGCCGGACAGGGCGTAATCAGCCCCAGCATTTT. It is translated as CASSRTGRNQPQHF.